This T cell receptor beta chain was identified in a study of blood T cell repertoires in COVID-19 (dated by TCRdb to about 2020). At the level of the whole study: Collaborator samples came from the United States, Italy and Spain and covered acute and convalescent phases of COVID-19. The material from the prospective study consisted of cDNA or gDNA derived from T cells, B-cell-depleted T cells, or PBMCs. The dataset comprised deeply sampled blood TCRbeta repertoires from subjects exposed to, actively infected with, or recovered from COVID-19. The repertoires were made available in a free public database intended to serve as a resource for research on the immune response to SARS-CoV-2. Samples came from the ongoing ImmuneRACE study (first 160 participants) plus 1,254 subjects from 6 global collaborators. Nearly every sample came with metadata listing a de-identified subject ID, COVID-19 status, age in years and sex. HLA class I and class II types, where available, came from metadata supplied by the sample provider rather than from assay-based typing. Points the paper makes about the study in general: How much clinical and demographic metadata was included differed by source and by participant, and the metadata was provided uncurated.

The germline V gene provides CDR1 MDHEN and CDR2 SYDVKM. The junction carries 7 bases between V and J, which are trimmed by 5 bases and 0 bases respectively. The cysteine opens and the phenylalanine closes a CDR3 of 13 amino acids. Only CDR3 DNA remains: 39 bases, in frame from the first base. Collaborating institutions collected whole blood in K2EDTA tubes following their own protocols. For TCRbeta analysis, collaborators shipped samples in one of three forms: frozen whole blood, isolated PBMCs, or DNA extracted from either of those sample types. TCRbeta CDR3 regions were amplified from genomic DNA using the immunoSEQ Assay, a bias-controlled multiplex PCR. Per the source publication's procedure: The number of nucleated cells in each sample was estimated by amplification of reference gene primers within the assay. Sequence reads were collapsed and filtered to measure the absolute abundance of every unique TCRbeta CDR3 rearrangement. For each sample, productive Simpson clonality was calculated as the square root of Simpson's diversity index across productive rearrangements. The table was pulled from immuneACCESS by TCRdb, which kept in-frame rearrangements only. Such tables lose some clones; where checked, under half of the loss comes from unresolved V genes, and the rest has no known cause. V, J and clone size reflect that table, while D and trimming were determined from the DNA. This sample is represented by around 140,000 clones; around 87% of them were singletons. The ten largest account for about 5.7% of the sample.

Remarks on this clone: Its antigen is unknown. No qualities accompany the bases; no much larger clone lies one base away.

Sequenced material: peripheral blood. The chain joins TRBV28 to TRBJ1-2, with TRBD1 tentatively as D gene (5 bases match). The clonotype comes from a man aged 80 or over with acute or convalescent COVID-19. The sequence in DNA is TGTGCCAGCAGTGGGGGGACTAACTATGGCTACACCTTC. This yields the protein CASSGGTNYGYTF.